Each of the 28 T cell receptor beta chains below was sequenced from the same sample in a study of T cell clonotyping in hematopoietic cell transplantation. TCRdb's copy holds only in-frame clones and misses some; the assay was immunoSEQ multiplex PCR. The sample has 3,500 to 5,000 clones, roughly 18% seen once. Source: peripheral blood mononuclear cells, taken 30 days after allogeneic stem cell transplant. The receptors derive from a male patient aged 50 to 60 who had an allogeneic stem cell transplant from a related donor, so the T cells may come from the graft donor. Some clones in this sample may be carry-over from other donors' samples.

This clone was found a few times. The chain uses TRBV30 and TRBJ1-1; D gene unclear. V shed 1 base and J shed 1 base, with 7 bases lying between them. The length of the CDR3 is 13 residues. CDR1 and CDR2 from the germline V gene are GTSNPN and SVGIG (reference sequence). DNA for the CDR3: TGTGCCTGGAGTGGCCAGCCGAACACTGAAGCTTTCTTT. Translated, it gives CAWSGQPNTEAFF. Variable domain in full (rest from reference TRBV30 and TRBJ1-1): SQTIHQWPATLVQPVGSPLSLECTVEGTSNPNLYWYRQAAGRGLQLLFYSVGIGQISSEVPQNLSASRPQDRQFILSSKKLLLSDSGFYLCAWSGQPNTEAFFGQGTRLTVV.

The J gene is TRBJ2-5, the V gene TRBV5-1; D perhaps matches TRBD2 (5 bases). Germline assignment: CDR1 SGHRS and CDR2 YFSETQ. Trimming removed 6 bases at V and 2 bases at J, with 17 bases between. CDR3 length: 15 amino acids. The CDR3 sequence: CASTEVGLLQETQYF. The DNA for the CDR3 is TGCGCCAGCACCGAAGTCGGACTCCTGCAAGAGACCCAGTACTTC.

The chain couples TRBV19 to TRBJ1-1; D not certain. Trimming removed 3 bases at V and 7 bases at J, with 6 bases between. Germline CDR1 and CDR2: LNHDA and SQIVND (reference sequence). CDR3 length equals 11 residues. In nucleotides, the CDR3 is TGTGCCAGTAGTATCGCGGGTGAAGCTTTCTTT. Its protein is CASSIAGEAFF.

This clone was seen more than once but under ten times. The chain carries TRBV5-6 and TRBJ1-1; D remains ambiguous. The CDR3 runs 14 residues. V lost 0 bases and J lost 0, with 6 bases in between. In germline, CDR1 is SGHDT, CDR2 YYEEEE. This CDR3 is CASSLVILNTEAFF. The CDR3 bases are TGTGCCAGCAGCTTGGTAATCCTGAACACTGAAGCTTTCTTT.

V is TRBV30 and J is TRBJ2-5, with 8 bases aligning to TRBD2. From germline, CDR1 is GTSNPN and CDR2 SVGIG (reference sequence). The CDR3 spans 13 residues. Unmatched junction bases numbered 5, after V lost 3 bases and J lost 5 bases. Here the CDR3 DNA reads TGTGCCTGGAGCCGGGGGGGCAGCGAGACCCAGTACTTC. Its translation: CAWSRGGSETQYF.

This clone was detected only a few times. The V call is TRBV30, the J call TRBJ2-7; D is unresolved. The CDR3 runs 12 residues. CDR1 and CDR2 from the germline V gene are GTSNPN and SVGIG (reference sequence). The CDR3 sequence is CAIHATYYEQYF. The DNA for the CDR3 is TGTGCGATACACGCGACTTACTACGAGCAGTACTTC.

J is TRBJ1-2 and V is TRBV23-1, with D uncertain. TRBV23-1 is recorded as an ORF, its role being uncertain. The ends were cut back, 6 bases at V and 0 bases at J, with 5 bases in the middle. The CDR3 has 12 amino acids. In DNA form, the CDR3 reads TGCGCCAGCAGCCCCCCTAACTATGGCTACACCTTC. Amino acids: CASSPPNYGYTF.

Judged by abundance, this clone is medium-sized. CDR3 nucleotides: TGTGCCAGCAGTGAATATTCGGACAGGTCATACTCACCCCTCCACTTT. It yields the protein CASSEYSDRSYSPLHF. The chain couples TRBV25-1 to TRBJ1-6; 7 nucleotides agree with TRBD1. CDR1 and CDR2 from the germline V gene are MGHDK and SYGVNS. The ends lost 0 bases at V and 10 bases at J; junction bases unmatched: 9. The CDR3 has 16 amino acids.

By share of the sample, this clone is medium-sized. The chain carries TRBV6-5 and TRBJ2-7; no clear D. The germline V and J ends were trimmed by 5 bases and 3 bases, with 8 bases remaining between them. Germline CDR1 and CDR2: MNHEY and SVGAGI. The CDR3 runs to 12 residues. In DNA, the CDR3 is TGTGCCAGCAGTGCTGGGATCTACGAGCAGTACTTC. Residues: CASSAGIYEQYF.

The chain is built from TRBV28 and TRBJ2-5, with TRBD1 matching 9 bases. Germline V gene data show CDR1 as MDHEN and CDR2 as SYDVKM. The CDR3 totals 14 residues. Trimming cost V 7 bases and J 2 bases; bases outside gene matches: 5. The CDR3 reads CASMGDREQETQYF. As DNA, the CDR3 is TGTGCCAGCATGGGGGACAGGGAGCAAGAGACCCAGTACTTC. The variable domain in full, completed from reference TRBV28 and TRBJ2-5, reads DVKVTQSSRYLVKRTGEKVFLECVQDMDHENMFWYRQDPGLGLRLIYFSYDVKMKEKGDIPEGYSVSREKKERFSLILESASTNQTSMYLCASMGDREQETQYFGPGTRLLVL.

The CDR3: CSALLAGGGETQYF. DNA of the CDR3: TGCAGCGCTCTACTAGCGGGGGGTGGAGAGACCCAGTACTTC. The chain employs TRBV29-1 and TRBJ2-5; 12 bases map to TRBD2. Unmatched junction bases numbered 7, after V lost 7 bases and J lost 4 bases. The CDR3 length is 14 residues. Germline V lookup: CDR1 SQVTM, CDR2 ANQGSEA.

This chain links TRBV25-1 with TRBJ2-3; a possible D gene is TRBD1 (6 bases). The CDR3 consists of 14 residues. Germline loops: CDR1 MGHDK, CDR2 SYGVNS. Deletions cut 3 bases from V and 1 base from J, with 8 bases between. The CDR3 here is CASSDAGGTDTQYF. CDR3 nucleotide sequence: TGTGCCAGCAGTGATGCAGGGGGCACAGATACGCAGTATTTT. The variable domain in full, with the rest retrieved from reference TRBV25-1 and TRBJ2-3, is EADIYQTPRYLVIGTGKKITLECSQTMGHDKMYWYQQDPGMELHLIHYSYGVNSTEKGDLSSESTVSRIRTEHFPLTLESARPSHTSQYLCASSDAGGTDTQYFGPGTRLTVL.

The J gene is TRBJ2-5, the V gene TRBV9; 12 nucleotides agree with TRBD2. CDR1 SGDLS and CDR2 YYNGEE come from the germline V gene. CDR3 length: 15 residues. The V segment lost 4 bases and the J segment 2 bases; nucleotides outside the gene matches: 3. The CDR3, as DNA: TGTGCCAGCAGCATCGGACTAGCGGGGCAAGAGACCCAGTACTTC. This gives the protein CASSIGLAGQETQYF.

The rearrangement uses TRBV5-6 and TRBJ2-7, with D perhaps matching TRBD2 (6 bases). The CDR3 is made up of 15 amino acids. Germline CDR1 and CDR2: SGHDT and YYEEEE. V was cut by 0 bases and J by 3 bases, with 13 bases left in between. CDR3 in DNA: TGTGCCAGCAGCTTGGGGCGCGGGGCCGGCTACGAGCAGTACTTC. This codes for CASSLGRGAGYEQYF.

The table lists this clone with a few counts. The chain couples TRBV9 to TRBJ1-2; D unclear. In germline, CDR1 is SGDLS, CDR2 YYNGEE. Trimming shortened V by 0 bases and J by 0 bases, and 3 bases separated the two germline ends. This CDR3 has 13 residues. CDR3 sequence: CASSVDTNYGYTF. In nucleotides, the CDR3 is TGTGCCAGCAGCGTAGATACTAACTATGGCTACACCTTC.

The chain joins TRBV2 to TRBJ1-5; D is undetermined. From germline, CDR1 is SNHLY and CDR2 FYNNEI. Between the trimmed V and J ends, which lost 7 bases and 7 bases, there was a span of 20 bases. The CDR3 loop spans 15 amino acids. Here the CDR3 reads CASIRDPPSGQPQHF. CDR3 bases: TGTGCCAGCATCCGGGATCCTCCCTCGGGGCAGCCCCAGCATTTT.

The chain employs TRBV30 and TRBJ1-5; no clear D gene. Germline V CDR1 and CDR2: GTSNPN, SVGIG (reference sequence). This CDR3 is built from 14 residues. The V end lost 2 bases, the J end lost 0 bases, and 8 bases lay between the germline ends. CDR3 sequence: CAWSCTYSNQPQHF. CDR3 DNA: TGTGCCTGGAGTTGCACTTATAGCAATCAGCCCCAGCATTTT.

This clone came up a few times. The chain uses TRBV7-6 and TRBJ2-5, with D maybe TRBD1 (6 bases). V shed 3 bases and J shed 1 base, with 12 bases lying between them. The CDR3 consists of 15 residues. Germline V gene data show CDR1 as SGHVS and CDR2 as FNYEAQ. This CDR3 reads CASSFTPDSQETQYF. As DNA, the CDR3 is TGTGCCAGCAGCTTTACGCCGGACAGCCAAGAGACCCAGTACTTC.

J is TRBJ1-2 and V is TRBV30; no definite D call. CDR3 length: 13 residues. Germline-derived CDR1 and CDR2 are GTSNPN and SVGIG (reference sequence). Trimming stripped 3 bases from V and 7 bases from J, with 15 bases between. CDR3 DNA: TGTGCCTGGAGGACCGGGCCGTCAAGTGGCTACACCTTC. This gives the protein CAWRTGPSSGYTF.

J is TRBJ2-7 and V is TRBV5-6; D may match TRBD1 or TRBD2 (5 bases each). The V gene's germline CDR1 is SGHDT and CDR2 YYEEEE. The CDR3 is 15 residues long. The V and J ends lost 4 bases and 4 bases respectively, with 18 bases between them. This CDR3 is CASSPPRGPTYEQYF. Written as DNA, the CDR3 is TGTGCCAGCAGCCCTCCCCGGGGACCAACTTACGAGCAGTACTTC.

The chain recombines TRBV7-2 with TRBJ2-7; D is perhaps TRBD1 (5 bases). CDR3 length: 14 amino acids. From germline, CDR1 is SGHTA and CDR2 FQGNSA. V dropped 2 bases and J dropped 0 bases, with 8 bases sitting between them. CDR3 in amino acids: CASSLRRDSYEQYF. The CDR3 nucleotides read TGTGCCAGCAGCTTACGCAGGGACTCCTACGAGCAGTACTTC.

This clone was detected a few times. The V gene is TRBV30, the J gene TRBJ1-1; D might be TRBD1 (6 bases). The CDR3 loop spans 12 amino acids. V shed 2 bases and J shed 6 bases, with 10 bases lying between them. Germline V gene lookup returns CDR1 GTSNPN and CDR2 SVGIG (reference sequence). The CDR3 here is CAWSTTGPEAFF. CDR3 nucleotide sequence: TGTGCCTGGAGTACGACAGGCCCTGAAGCTTTCTTT.

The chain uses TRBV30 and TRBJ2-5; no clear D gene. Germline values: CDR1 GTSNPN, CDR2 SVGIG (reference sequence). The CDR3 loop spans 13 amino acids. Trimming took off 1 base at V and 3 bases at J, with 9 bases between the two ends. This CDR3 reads CAWSATSKETQYF. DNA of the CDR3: TGTGCCTGGAGTGCTACCTCAAAAGAGACCCAGTACTTC.

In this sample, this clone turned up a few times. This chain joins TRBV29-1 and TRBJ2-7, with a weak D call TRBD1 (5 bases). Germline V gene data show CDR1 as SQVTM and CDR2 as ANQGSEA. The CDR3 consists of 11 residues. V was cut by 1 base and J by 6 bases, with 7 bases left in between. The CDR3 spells CSVEVGPEQYF. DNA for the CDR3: TGCAGCGTTGAAGTGGGGCCCGAGCAGTACTTC.

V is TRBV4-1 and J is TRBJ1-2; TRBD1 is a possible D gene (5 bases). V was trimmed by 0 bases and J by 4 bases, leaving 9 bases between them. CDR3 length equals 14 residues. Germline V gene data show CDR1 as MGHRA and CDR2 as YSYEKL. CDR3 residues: CASSQEMGVYGYTF. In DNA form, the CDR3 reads TGCGCCAGCAGCCAAGAGATGGGGGTCTATGGCTACACCTTC.

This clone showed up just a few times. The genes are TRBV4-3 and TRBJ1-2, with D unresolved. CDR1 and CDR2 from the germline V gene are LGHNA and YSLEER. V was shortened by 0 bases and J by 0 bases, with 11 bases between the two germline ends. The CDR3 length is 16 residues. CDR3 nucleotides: TGCGCCAGCAGCCAAGAGTGGACGGACGCTAACTATGGCTACACCTTC. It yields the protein CASSQEWTDANYGYTF.

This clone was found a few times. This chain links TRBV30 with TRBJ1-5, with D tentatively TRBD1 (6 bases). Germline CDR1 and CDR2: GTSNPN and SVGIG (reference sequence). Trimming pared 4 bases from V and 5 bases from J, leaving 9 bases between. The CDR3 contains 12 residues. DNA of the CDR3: TGTGCCTGGAACGCAGGGGATCAGCCCCAGCATTTT. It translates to CAWNAGDQPQHF.

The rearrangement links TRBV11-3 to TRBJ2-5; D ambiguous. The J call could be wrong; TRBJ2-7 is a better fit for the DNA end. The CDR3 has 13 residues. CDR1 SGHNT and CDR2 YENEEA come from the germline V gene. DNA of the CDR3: TGTGCCAGCAGCTTAGCCCGGCCGTACGAGCAGTACTTC. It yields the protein CASSLARPYEQYF.